This T cell receptor (beta chain) came from a study of T cell responses to AZD1222 COVID-19 vaccine. On this clone: Its antigen remains unidentified.

Study-level results: It should be noted that donors were predominantly white British and more often female, and clonal diversity was possibly underestimated. Vaccine-associated CD4 TCRs spanned spike, dominant at 160-218 and 743-854.

The assay was immunoSEQ multiplex PCR, and TCRdb's table has in-frame clones only and misses some. This sample yields around 140,000 clones, of which 85% to 95% are seen a single time; around 1% belongs to the top ten. The CDR3 has 15 residues. Germline trimming cut 1 base from V and 6 bases from J; bases unmatched to any gene: 5. Germline V gene data show CDR1 as LNHNV and CDR2 as YYDKDF (reference sequence). The chain joins TRBV15 to TRBJ2-2, with 7 bases fitting TRBD2. This clonotype originated in an adult in good health. The sample was peripheral blood, taken on day 0 of MenACWY control vaccination. The CDR3 loop reads CATSRVQAGPGELFF. DNA of the CDR3: TGTGCCACCAGCAGAGTACAAGCGGGGCCCGGGGAGCTGTTTTTT.